This T cell receptor (beta chain) was sequenced during a study of shared clonotypes between healthy human individuals. Sequencing used immunoSEQ multiplex PCR; TCRdb keeps in-frame clones, though not all of them. The profile covers about 2.3 million clones, with 80% to 95% appearing a single time and 0.39% taken by the ten largest. Unmatched junction bases numbered 6, after V lost 2 bases and J lost 6 bases. The CDR3 covers 16 residues. The V gene's germline CDR1 is LGHNA and CDR2 YSLEER. Sequenced sample: naive CD4+ T cells from PBMCs. Subset specified: CD45RA+ positively selected. This TCR came from a man aged 18 to 35 in good health. Some clones in this sample may be carry-over from other donors' samples. V and J are TRBV4-3 and TRBJ2-2; TRBD1 matches 10 bases. The CDR3 bases are TGCGCCAGCAGCCAACAGACAGGGGGCTGGGCCGGGGAGCTGTTTTTT. The encoded protein is CASSQQTGGWAGELFF.